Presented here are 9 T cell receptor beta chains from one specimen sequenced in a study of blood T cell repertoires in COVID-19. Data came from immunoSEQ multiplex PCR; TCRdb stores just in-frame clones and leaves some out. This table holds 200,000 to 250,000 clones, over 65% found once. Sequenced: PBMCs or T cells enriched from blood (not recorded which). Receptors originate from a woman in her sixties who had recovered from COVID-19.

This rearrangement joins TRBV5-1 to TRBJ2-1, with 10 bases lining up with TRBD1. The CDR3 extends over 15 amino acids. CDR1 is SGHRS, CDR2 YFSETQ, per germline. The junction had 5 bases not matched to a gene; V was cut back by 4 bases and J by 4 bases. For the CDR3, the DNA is TGCGCCAGCAGCGGGGGACAGGGGCGATACAATGAGCAGTTCTTC. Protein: CASSGGQGRYNEQFF.

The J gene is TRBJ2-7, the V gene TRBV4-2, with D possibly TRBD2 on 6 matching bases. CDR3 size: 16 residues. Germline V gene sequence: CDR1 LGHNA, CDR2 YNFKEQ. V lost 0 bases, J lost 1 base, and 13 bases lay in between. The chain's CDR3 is CASSQDLGTPSYEQYF. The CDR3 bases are TGTGCCAGCAGCCAAGATCTCGGGACTCCTTCCTACGAGCAGTACTTC.

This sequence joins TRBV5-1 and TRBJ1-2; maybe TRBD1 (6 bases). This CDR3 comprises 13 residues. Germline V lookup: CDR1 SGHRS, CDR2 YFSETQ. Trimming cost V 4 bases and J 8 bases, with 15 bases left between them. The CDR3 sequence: CASSQTYRDGYTF. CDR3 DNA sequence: TGCGCCAGCAGCCAGACGTACAGGGACGGCTACACCTTC.

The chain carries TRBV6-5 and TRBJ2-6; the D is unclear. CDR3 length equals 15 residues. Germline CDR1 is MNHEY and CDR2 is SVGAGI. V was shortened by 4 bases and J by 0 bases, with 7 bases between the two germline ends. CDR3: CASSSLGSGANVLTF. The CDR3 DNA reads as TGTGCCAGCAGTTCCCTCGGCTCTGGGGCCAACGTCCTGACTTTC.

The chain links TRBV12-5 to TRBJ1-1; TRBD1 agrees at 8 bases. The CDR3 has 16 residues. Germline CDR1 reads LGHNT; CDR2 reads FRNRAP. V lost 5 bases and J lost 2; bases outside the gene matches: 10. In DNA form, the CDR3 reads TGTGCTAGTGGTCCCCTGGCAGGGGGCATTAACACTGAAGCTTTCTTT. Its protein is CASGPLAGGINTEAFF. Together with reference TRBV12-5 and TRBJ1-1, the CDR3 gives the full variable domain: DARVTQTPRHKVTEMGQEVTMRCQPILGHNTVFWYRQTMMQGLELLAYFRNRAPLDDSGMPKDRFSAEMPDATLATLKIQPSEPRDSAVYFCASGPLAGGINTEAFFGQGTRLTVV.

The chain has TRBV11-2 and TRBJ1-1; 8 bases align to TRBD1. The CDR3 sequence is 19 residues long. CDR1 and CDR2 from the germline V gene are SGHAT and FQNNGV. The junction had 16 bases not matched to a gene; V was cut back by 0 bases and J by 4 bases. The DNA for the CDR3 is TGTGCCAGCAGCTTAGATGGCTTGAGCTCAGGGGACAGGTCCACTGAAGCTTTCTTT. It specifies CASSLDGLSSGDRSTEAFF.

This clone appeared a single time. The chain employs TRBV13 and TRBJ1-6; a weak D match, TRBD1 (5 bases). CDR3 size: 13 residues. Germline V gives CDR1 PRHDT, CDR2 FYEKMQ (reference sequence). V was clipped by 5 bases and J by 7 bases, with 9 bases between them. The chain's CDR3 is CASSGHTNSPLHF. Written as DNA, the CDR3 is TGTGCCAGCAGCGGACATACCAATTCACCCCTCCACTTT.

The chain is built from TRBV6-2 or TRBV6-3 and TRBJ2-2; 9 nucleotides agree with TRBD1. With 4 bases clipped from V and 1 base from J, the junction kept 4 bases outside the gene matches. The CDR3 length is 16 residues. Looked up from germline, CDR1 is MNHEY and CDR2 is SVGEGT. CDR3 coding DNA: TGTGCCAGCAGTTCTCCGGGACAGGGGAACACCGGGGAGCTGTTTTTT. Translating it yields CASSSPGQGNTGELFF.

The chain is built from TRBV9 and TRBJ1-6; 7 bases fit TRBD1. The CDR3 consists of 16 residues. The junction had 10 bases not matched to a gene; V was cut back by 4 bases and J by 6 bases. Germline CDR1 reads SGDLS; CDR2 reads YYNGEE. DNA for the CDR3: TGTGCCAGCAGCCCTCGGACAGGTAGCGGTAATTCACCCCTCCACTTT. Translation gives CASSPRTGSGNSPLHF.